This T cell receptor beta chain was sequenced in a study of blood T cell repertoires in COVID-19. There are 14 residues in the CDR3. The repertoire was sequenced with immunoSEQ multiplex PCR; TCRdb's copy has only in-frame clones and lacks some. The sample carries 95,000 to 100,000 clones, around 93% recorded once. This chain connects TRBV12-2 to TRBJ1-1. TRBV12-2 is designated a pseudogene. The TCR was taken from a man aged 50-59 years with acute or convalescent COVID-19. The sequencing sample was made of peripheral blood. The CDR3 nucleotides read TGTGCAAGTCGCTCGTTATCTATGAACACTGAAGCTTTCTTT. Translation gives CASRSLSMNTEAFF.